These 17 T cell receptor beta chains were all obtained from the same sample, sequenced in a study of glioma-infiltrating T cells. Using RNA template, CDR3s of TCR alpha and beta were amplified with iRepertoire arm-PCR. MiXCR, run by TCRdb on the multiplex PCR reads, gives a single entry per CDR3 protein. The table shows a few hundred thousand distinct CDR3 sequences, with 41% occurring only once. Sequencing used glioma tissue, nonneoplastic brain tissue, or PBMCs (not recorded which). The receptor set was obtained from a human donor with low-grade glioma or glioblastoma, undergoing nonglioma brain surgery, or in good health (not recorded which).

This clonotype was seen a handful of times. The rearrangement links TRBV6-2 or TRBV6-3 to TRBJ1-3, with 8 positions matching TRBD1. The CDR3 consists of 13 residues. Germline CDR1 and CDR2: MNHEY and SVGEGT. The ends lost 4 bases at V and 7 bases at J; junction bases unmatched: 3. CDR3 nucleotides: TGTGCCAGCAGTTCCACAGGGGGGAACACCATATATTTT. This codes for CASSSTGGNTIYF.

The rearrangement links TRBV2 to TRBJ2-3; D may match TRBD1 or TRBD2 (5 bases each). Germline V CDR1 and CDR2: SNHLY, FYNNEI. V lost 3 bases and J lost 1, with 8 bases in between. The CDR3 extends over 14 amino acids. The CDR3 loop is CASSDSGRTDTQYF. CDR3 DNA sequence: TGTGCCAGCAGTGATTCGGGGCGCACAGATACGCAGTATTTT.

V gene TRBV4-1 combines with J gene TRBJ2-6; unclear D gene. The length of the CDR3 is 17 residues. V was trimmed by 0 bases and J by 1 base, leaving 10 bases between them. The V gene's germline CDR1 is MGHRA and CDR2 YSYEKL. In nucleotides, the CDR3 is TGCGCCAGCAGCCAAGACTTCTGGGGTTCTGGGGCCAACGTCCTGACTTTC. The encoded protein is CASSQDFWGSGANVLTF.

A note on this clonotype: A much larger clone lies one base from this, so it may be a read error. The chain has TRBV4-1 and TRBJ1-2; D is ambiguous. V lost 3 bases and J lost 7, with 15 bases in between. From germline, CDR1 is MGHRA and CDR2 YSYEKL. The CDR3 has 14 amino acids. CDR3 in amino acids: CASSHASRPCGYTF. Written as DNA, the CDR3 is TGCGCCAGCAGCCATGCCAGCCGGCCCTGTGGCTACACCTTC.

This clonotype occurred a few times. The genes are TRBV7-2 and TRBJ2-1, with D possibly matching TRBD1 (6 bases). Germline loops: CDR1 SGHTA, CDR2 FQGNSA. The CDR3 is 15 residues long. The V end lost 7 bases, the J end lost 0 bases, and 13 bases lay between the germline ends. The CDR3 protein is CASNPQGSSYNEQFF. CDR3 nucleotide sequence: TGTGCCAGCAACCCCCAGGGGAGCTCCTACAATGAGCAGTTCTTC.

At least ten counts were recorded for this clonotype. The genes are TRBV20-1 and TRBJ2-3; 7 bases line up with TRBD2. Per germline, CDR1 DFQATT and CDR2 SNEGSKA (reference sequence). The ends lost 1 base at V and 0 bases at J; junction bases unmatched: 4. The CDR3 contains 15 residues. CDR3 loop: CSARAGGPSTDTQYF. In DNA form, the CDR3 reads TGCAGTGCTAGAGCGGGAGGCCCAAGCACAGATACGCAGTATTTT.

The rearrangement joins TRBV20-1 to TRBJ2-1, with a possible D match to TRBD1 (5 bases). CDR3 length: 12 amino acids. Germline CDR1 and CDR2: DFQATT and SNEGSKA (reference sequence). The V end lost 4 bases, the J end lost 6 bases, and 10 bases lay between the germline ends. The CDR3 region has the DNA TGCAGTGCTACACTTAGGGGCAATGAGCAGTTCTTC. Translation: CSATLRGNEQFF.

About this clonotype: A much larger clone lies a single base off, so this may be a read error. CDR3 sequence: CSARDRGSETEYF. As DNA, the CDR3 is TGCAGTGCTAGGGACAGGGGTTCAGAGACCGAGTACTTC. The V call is TRBV20-1, the J call TRBJ2-5; 9 bases match TRBD1. The CDR3 is 13 residues long. The germline CDR1 and CDR2 sequences are DFQATT and SNEGSKA (reference sequence).

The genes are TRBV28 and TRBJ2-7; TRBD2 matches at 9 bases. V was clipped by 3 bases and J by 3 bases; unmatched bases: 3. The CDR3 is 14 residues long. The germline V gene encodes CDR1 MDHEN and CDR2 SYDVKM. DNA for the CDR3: TGTGCCAGCAGTTTCGTGACTAGCGGCTACGAGCAGTACTTC. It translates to CASSFVTSGYEQYF.

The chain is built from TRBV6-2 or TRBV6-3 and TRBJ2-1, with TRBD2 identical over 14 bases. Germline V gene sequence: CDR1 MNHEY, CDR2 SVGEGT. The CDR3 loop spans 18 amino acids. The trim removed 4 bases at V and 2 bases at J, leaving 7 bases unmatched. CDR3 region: CASSFSGLAGAAYNEQFF. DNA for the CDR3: TGTGCCAGCAGTTTCTCGGGACTAGCGGGAGCAGCCTACAATGAGCAGTTCTTC.

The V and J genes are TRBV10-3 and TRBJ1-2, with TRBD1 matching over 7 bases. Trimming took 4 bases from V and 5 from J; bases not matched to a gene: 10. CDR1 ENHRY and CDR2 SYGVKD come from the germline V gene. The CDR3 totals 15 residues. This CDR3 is CAISVDRDRVYGYTF. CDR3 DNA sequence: TGTGCCATCAGTGTCGACAGGGATCGAGTATATGGCTACACCTTC.

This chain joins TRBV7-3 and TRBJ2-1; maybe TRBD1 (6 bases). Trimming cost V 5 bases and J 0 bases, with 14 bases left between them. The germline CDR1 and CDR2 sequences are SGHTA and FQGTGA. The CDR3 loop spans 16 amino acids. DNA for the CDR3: TGTGCCAGCAGCCTTTACAGGGCGAGCTCCTACAATGAGCAGTTCTTC. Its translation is CASSLYRASSYNEQFF. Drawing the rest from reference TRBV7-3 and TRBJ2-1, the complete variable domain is GAGVSQTPSNKVTEKGKYVELRCDPISGHTALYWYRQSLGQGPEFLIYFQGTGAADDSGLPNDRFFAVRPEGSVSTLKIQRTERGDSAVYLCASSLYRASSYNEQFFGPGTRLTVL.

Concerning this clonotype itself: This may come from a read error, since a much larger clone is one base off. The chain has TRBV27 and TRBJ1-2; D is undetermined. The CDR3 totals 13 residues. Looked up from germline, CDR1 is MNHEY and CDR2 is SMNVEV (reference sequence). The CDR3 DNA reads TGTGCCAGCAGAGTGGGGATCGGCTATGACTACACCTTC. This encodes CASRVGIGYDYTF.

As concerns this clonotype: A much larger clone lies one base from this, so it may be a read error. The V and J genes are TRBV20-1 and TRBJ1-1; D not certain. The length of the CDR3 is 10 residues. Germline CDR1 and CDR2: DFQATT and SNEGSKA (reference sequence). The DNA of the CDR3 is TGCAGTGCTGGGAACACTAAAGCTTTCTTT. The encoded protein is CSAGNTKAFF.

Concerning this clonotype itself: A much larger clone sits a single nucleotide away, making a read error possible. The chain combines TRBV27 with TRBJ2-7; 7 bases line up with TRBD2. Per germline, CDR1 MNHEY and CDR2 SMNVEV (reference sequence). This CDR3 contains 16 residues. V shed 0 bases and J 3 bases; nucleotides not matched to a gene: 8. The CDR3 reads CASSLSPSGDHYEQYF. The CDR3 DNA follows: TGTGCCAGCAGTTTATCCCCTAGCGGAGACCACTACGAGCAGTACTTC.

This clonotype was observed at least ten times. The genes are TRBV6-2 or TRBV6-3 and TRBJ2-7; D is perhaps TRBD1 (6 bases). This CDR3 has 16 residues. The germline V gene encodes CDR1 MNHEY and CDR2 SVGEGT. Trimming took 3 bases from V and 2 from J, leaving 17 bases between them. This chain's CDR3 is CASSYYDRTEPYEQYF. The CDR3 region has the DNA TGTGCCAGCAGTTATTACGACAGGACGGAGCCCTACGAGCAGTACTTC.

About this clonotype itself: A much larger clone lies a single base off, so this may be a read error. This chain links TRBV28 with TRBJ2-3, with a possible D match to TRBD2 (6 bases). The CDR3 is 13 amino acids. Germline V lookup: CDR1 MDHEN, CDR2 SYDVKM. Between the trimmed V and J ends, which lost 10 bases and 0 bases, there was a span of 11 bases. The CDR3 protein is CATGLASTDTQYF. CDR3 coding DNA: TGTGCCACTGGGCTAGCGAGCACAGATACGCAGTATTTT. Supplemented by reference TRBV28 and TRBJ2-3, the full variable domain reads DVKVTQSSRYLVKRTGEKVFLECVQDMDHENMFWYRQDPGLGLRLIYFSYDVKMKEKGDIPEGYSVSREKKERFSLILESASTNQTSMYLCATGLASTDTQYFGPGTRLTVL.